This T cell receptor beta chain was identified in a study of Ad26.COV2.S vaccination and SARS-CoV-2 variants. Study information: The study gave Ad26.COV2.S intramuscularly, once or twice 56 days apart.

Comments on this clone: What it binds is unknown.

Assay used: immunoSEQ multiplex PCR; TCRdb lists only in-frame clones, some missing. The sample shows some 400,000 clones, 89% of them seen only once. Study-level results: Reported post-vaccination CD8+ and CD4+ T cell responses to spike showed substantial breadth. The placebo group had lower spike-specific TCR breadth than the vaccine recipients did.

Treatment defined: 15 to 20 received Ad26.COV2.S at low or high dose, single or two shots; five or six received placebo; per-sample allocation not given. Sample collection was performed on day 63 after the first vaccine or placebo injection. Wuhan-strain spike was delivered by a replication-incompetent Ad26 vector. The sequencing here drew on peripheral blood, taken in a trial of Ad26.COV2.S vaccine versus placebo. This TCR derives from a person aged 18-60 years who received the Ad26.COV2.S COVID-19 vaccine or a placebo.

The CDR3 loop reads CATQPGQQWHEQFF. CDR3 bases: TGTGCCACCCAACCGGGACAGCAATGGCATGAGCAGTTCTTC. The chain combines TRBV6-5 with TRBJ2-1; 7 bases fit TRBD1. Germline V CDR1 and CDR2: MNHEY, SVGAGI. The CDR3 spans 14 residues. After removal of 10 bases from V and 8 bases from J, the junction contained 14 bases not matched to a gene.